Listed here are 32 T cell receptor beta chains from one sample, sequenced in a study of cytomegalovirus exposure and HLA in healthy donors. PCR used 60 Vbeta primers and 13 Jbeta primers. Sequencing used immunoSEQ multiplex PCR; TCRdb keeps in-frame clones, though not all of them. The sample includes more than 200,000 clones, about 83% of them seen just once. Sequences were obtained from PBMCs. The receptors here all came from a man aged 35 to 55 in good health and CMV-seronegative.

The sample holds a few counts of this clone. The chain uses TRBV6-1 and TRBJ2-1; TRBD2 matches at 10 bases. CDR3 length: 17 residues. Germline CDR1 reads MNHNS; CDR2 reads SASEGT. V lost 4 bases and J lost 9; bases outside the gene matches: 15. Here the CDR3 DNA reads TGTGCCAGCAGTGCCAGCAGGTCTAGCGGGAGTCGAGGTGAGCAGTTCTTC. Its protein product is CASSASRSSGSRGEQFF.

This clone has just one count. J is TRBJ1-6 and V is TRBV5-4; 9 nucleotides line up with TRBD1. V shed 5 bases and J 3 bases; nucleotides not matched to a gene: 6. Germline CDR1 and CDR2: SGHNT and YYREEE (reference sequence). The CDR3 has 16 residues. The DNA of the CDR3 is TGTGCCAGCAGATTGATGACAGGGGGCTATAATTCACCCCTCCACTTT. It specifies CASRLMTGGYNSPLHF.

The chain combines TRBV7-9 with TRBJ2-1; TRBD1 matches 9 bases. This CDR3 contains 17 residues. The J segment lost 1 base and the V segment lost 4 bases, leaving 8 bases of the junction unmatched. Germline V gene data show CDR1 as SEHNR and CDR2 as FQNEAQ (reference sequence). CDR3 protein: CASSSRGTGRSYNEQFF. The CDR3, as DNA: TGTGCCAGCAGCTCCCGAGGGACAGGGAGATCCTACAATGAGCAGTTCTTC.

This clone was detected a few times. This chain uses TRBV9 with TRBJ2-7, with TRBD2 identical over 9 bases. V shed 2 bases and J 4 bases; nucleotides not matched to a gene: 13. The CDR3 contains 17 residues. Germline V gives CDR1 SGDLS, CDR2 YYNGEE. The CDR3 region has the DNA TGTGCCAGCAGCGTGGGCACTTTAGCGGGAGAATTATACGAGCAGTACTTC. It codes for CASSVGTLAGELYEQYF.

V gene TRBV28 combines with J gene TRBJ2-3; 8 bases align to TRBD2. V trimming: 3 bases; J trimming: 1 base; junction bases outside the gene matches: 6. Germline CDR1 reads MDHEN; CDR2 reads SYDVKM. The CDR3 runs 16 residues. The CDR3 DNA sequence: TGTGCCAGCAGTTTGATGGGTAGCGGGGGCACAGATACGCAGTATTTT. It yields the protein CASSLMGSGGTDTQYF.

The chain uses TRBV5-4 and TRBJ2-3; TRBD2 might be the D (6 bases). The CDR3 has 16 residues. With 4 bases removed from V and 6 bases from J, the gap between germline ends came to 21 bases. Germline V gene data show CDR1 as SGHNT and CDR2 as YYREEE (reference sequence). CDR3 residues: CASSPPEGIRGDTQYF. DNA for the CDR3: TGTGCCAGCAGCCCCCCTGAGGGAATCCGGGGGGATACGCAGTATTTT.

The chain links TRBV7-3 to TRBJ2-1; 9 positions match TRBD1. This CDR3 contains 17 residues. The germline gives CDR1 SGHTA, CDR2 FQGTGA. The V gene end was trimmed by 1 base and the J gene end by 7 bases; junction bases not matched to a gene: 11. For the CDR3, the DNA is TGTGCCAGCAGCTTAAATCGTCCGAGACAGGGGGGAAATGAGCAGTTCTTC. Protein product: CASSLNRPRQGGNEQFF.

CDR3 nucleotide sequence: TGCAGCGTTGCGGCCGGAGGGGTCTACACCTTC. This gives the protein CSVAAGGVYTF. The chain combines TRBV29-1 with TRBJ1-2; TRBD1 is a possible D gene (5 bases). The germline V gene encodes CDR1 SQVTM and CDR2 ANQGSEA. V lost 4 bases to trimming and J lost 10 bases, with 13 bases between them. CDR3 length: 11 residues.

This clone turned up a few times. The rearrangement joins TRBV4-1 to TRBJ1-6; possible D gene TRBD1, 5 bases. V was clipped by 0 bases and J by 8 bases, with 8 bases between them. The CDR3 covers 14 residues. Germline V gives CDR1 MGHRA, CDR2 YSYEKL. CDR3: CASSQEAGYSPLHF. The CDR3 DNA reads TGCGCCAGCAGCCAAGAGGCAGGGTATTCACCCCTCCACTTT.

The rearrangement uses TRBV6-5 and TRBJ2-2; 14 nucleotides agree with TRBD2. Trimming cost V 0 bases and J 7 bases; bases outside gene matches: 1. CDR3 length equals 16 residues. Germline V lookup: CDR1 MNHEY, CDR2 SVGAGI. CDR3 sequence (DNA): TGTGCCAGCAGTTACTCGGGACTAGCGGGGGTCGGGGAGCTGTTTTTT. It is translated as CASSYSGLAGVGELFF.

The J gene is TRBJ2-1, the V gene TRBV5-1; no firm D call. CDR1 is SGHRS, CDR2 YFSETQ, per germline. The CDR3 loop spans 13 amino acids. Trimming removed 4 bases at V and 8 bases at J, with 13 bases between. The CDR3 is CASSLGPRDEQFF. The CDR3 DNA sequence: TGCGCCAGCAGCCTAGGTCCCCGGGATGAGCAGTTCTTC.

The chain is built from TRBV27 and TRBJ1-5; no clear D gene. The CDR3 runs to 13 residues. Between the trimmed V and J ends, which lost 3 bases and 4 bases, there was a span of 7 bases. From germline, CDR1 is MNHEY and CDR2 SMNVEV (reference sequence). CDR3 protein: CASSFTENQPQHF. The CDR3 DNA reads as TGTGCCAGCAGTTTCACAGAAAATCAGCCCCAGCATTTT.

This chain joins TRBV12-5 and TRBJ2-1, with 7 bases lining up with TRBD1. CDR3 length: 19 residues. Per the germline V gene, CDR1 is LGHNT and CDR2 is FRNRAP. Trimming removed 0 bases from V and 3 bases from J; junction bases left unmatched: 14. The CDR3 sequence is CASGLVQPSRDSVYNEQFF. Written as DNA, the CDR3 is TGTGCTAGTGGTTTGGTACAACCGAGCAGGGACAGTGTCTACAATGAGCAGTTCTTC.

J is TRBJ1-3 and V is TRBV6-1, with 8 bases that match TRBD1. The germline CDR1 and CDR2 sequences are MNHNS and SASEGT. With V trimmed by 7 bases and J by 6 bases, 5 bases remained unmatched. The CDR3 runs to 13 residues. CDR3 nucleotides: TGTGCCAGCACCCAGGGGGCGGTAAACACCATATATTTT. It specifies CASTQGAVNTIYF.

V usage is TRBV29-1 and J usage is TRBJ1-5, with a possible D match to TRBD1 (5 bases). Germline V gene sequence: CDR1 SQVTM, CDR2 ANQGSEA. There are 13 residues in the CDR3. Trimming removed 6 bases from V and 7 bases from J, with 16 bases in between. The CDR3 sequence: CSVGTGVDQPQHF. As DNA, the CDR3 is TGCAGCGTCGGTACAGGAGTAGACCAGCCCCAGCATTTT. Together with reference TRBV29-1 and TRBJ1-5, the CDR3 gives the full variable domain: SAVISQKPSRDICQRGTSLTIQCQVDSQVTMMFWYRQQPGQSLTLIATANQGSEATYESGFVIDKFPISRPNLTFSTLTVSNMSPEDSSIYLCSVGTGVDQPQHFGDGTRLSIL.

This clone was counted a single time. The gene calls are TRBV5-4 and TRBJ2-5; the D gene is possibly TRBD2 (5 bases). The CDR3 is 15 amino acids. V was trimmed by 0 bases and J by 5 bases, leaving 14 bases between them. CDR1 and CDR2 from the germline V gene are SGHNT and YYREEE (reference sequence). The CDR3 sequence: CASSLVRGQEETQYF. CDR3 in DNA: TGTGCCAGCAGCTTGGTCCGGGGTCAGGAGGAGACCCAGTACTTC.

This rearrangement joins TRBV18 to TRBJ2-5; the D is unclear. Germline assignment: CDR1 KGHSH and CDR2 LQKENI. The V and J ends lost 0 bases and 5 bases respectively, with 7 bases between them. This CDR3 is built from 13 residues. The CDR3 here is CASSPPSLETQYF. The CDR3 DNA sequence: TGTGCCAGCTCACCACCTAGCTTGGAGACCCAGTACTTC.

This clone showed up just a few times. This chain joins TRBV28 and TRBJ1-5; D might be TRBD1 (6 bases). Trimming removed 3 bases at V and 6 bases at J, with 15 bases between. Germline lookup yields CDR1 MDHEN and CDR2 SYDVKM. The CDR3 is 15 residues long. The CDR3 coding sequence is TGTGCCAGCAGTTTCTTTCAGGGGAGTGGTCAGCCCCAGCATTTT. Amino acids: CASSFFQGSGQPQHF.

The count of this clone is one. The genes are TRBV7-2 and TRBJ1-2; D ambiguous. The germline gives CDR1 SGHTA, CDR2 FQGNSA. The V end lost 3 bases, the J end lost 5 bases, and 13 bases lay between the germline ends. This CDR3 comprises 14 residues. CDR3: CASSFPGAAYGYTF. The DNA for the CDR3 is TGTGCCAGCAGCTTTCCCGGCGCGGCTTATGGCTACACCTTC.

The gene calls are TRBV2 and TRBJ2-7, with D perhaps TRBD1 (6 bases). Germline V gene data show CDR1 as SNHLY and CDR2 as FYNNEI. Trimming took off 7 bases at V and 4 bases at J, with 14 bases between the two ends. The CDR3 spans 13 residues. The CDR3 region is CASITDRPYEQYF. CDR3 DNA sequence: TGTGCCAGCATCACCGACAGGCCGTACGAGCAGTACTTC.

The table lists this clone with a count of one. This chain uses TRBV4-3 with TRBJ2-7, with 7 bases matching TRBD2. The CDR3 has 16 amino acids. Trimming took 0 bases from V and 0 from J; bases not matched to a gene: 5. The germline V gene encodes CDR1 LGHNA and CDR2 YSLEER. In nucleotides, the CDR3 is TGCGCCAGCAGCCAAGATGCGGGGGTGAGCTCCTACGAGCAGTACTTC. Amino acid sequence: CASSQDAGVSSYEQYF.

This chain uses TRBV6-6 with TRBJ2-3, with 7 bases aligning to TRBD1. Germline CDR1 is MNHNY and CDR2 is SVGAGI (reference sequence). V lost 8 bases, J lost 6 bases, and 11 bases stayed unmatched. The CDR3 is made up of 14 amino acids. CDR3: CASLSAGGSDTQYF. The CDR3 DNA reads as TGTGCCAGCTTGTCGGCAGGGGGTTCGGATACGCAGTATTTT.

A single count supports this clone. V usage is TRBV7-2 and J usage is TRBJ1-6; maybe TRBD1 (6 bases). V lost 2 bases and J lost 7, with 12 bases in between. Looked up from germline, CDR1 is SGHTA and CDR2 is FQGNSA. The CDR3 contains 15 residues. The CDR3 sequence: CASSLTSGGNSPLHF. Here the CDR3 DNA reads TGTGCCAGCAGCTTAACGTCGGGGGGCAATTCACCCCTCCACTTT.

This chain connects TRBV19 to TRBJ1-1, with D hard to call. The CDR3 runs to 12 residues. Germline V gives CDR1 LNHDA, CDR2 SQIVND (reference sequence). Deletions cut 1 base from V and 7 bases from J, with 7 bases between. DNA of the CDR3: TGTGCCAGTAGTATAGCGGGAGATGAAGCTTTCTTT. It is translated as CASSIAGDEAFF.

In this sample, this clone turned up many times. The V and J genes are TRBV5-6 and TRBJ2-7; D is ambiguous. The CDR3 loop spans 13 amino acids. CDR1 and CDR2 from the germline V gene are SGHDT and YYEEEE. Trimming shortened V by 0 bases and J by 2 bases, and 6 bases separated the two germline ends. DNA of the CDR3: TGTGCCAGCAGCTTGGGGAGACCCTACGAGCAGTACTTC. It specifies CASSLGRPYEQYF.

This sequence joins TRBV7-3 and TRBJ2-2; TRBD2 matches 11 bases. The trim removed 2 bases at V and 1 base at J, leaving 9 bases unmatched. Germline CDR1 SGHTA, CDR2 FQGTGA. This CDR3 region has 19 residues. The CDR3 bases are TGTGCCAGCAGCTTAGTGGGGACTAGCGGAGGGGTGAACACCGGGGAGCTGTTTTTT. Its translation: CASSLVGTSGGVNTGELFF. Using reference TRBV7-3 and TRBJ2-2 for the parts outside the CDR3, the full variable domain is GAGVSQTPSNKVTEKGKYVELRCDPISGHTALYWYRQSLGQGPEFLIYFQGTGAADDSGLPNDRFFAVRPEGSVSTLKIQRTERGDSAVYLCASSLVGTSGGVNTGELFFGEGSRLTVL.

The chain employs TRBV11-2 and TRBJ2-2; D possibly corresponds to TRBD1 (6 bases). Deletions cut 7 bases from V and 3 bases from J, with 18 bases between. The germline gives CDR1 SGHAT, CDR2 FQNNGV. The CDR3 consists of 16 residues. CDR3 in amino acids: CASTLGTFVDTGELFF. The CDR3 DNA is TGTGCCAGCACCCTCGGGACATTCGTCGACACCGGGGAGCTGTTTTTT.

The rearrangement links TRBV7-3 to TRBJ2-6; D not resolved. V shed 3 bases and J shed 2 bases, with 11 bases lying between them. Germline V CDR1 and CDR2: SGHTA, FQGTGA. There are 16 residues in the CDR3. The CDR3 is CASSFGVLAGANVLTF. The CDR3 nucleotides read TGTGCCAGCAGCTTCGGTGTGCTTGCTGGGGCCAACGTCCTGACTTTC.

This sequence joins TRBV27 and TRBJ2-3, with D tentatively TRBD1 (8 bases). The V end was cut by 5 bases, the J end by 6 bases, with 15 bases between. This CDR3 comprises 14 residues. Germline CDR1 reads MNHEY; CDR2 reads SMNVEV (reference sequence). For the CDR3, the DNA is TGTGCCAGCAGTATACAGGGGGAGGGGGATACGCAGTATTTT. It yields the protein CASSIQGEGDTQYF.

This rearrangement joins TRBV29-1 to TRBJ1-2; D is uncertain. V lost 0 bases, J lost 5 bases, and 13 bases lay in between. The germline CDR1 and CDR2 sequences are SQVTM and ANQGSEA. The CDR3 runs 14 residues. CDR3 protein: CSVEDGEFGYGYTF. The CDR3 DNA is TGCAGCGTTGAAGACGGGGAATTCGGTTATGGCTACACCTTC.

V usage is TRBV29-1 and J usage is TRBJ2-2; D is uncertain. Germline values: CDR1 SQVTM, CDR2 ANQGSEA. This CDR3 is 13 amino acids long. Trimming left V 3 bases short and J 3 bases short, with 8 bases between. This CDR3 is CSVDSSYTGELFF. In nucleotides, the CDR3 is TGCAGCGTTGACAGTTCTTACACCGGGGAGCTGTTTTTT.

J is TRBJ1-1 and V is TRBV9; D unresolved. This CDR3 is built from 13 residues. The V end lost 0 bases, the J end lost 3 bases, and 6 bases lay between the germline ends. From germline, CDR1 is SGDLS and CDR2 YYNGEE. The CDR3 reads CASSVGRDTEAFF. In DNA, the CDR3 is TGTGCCAGCAGCGTAGGACGGGACACTGAAGCTTTCTTT.